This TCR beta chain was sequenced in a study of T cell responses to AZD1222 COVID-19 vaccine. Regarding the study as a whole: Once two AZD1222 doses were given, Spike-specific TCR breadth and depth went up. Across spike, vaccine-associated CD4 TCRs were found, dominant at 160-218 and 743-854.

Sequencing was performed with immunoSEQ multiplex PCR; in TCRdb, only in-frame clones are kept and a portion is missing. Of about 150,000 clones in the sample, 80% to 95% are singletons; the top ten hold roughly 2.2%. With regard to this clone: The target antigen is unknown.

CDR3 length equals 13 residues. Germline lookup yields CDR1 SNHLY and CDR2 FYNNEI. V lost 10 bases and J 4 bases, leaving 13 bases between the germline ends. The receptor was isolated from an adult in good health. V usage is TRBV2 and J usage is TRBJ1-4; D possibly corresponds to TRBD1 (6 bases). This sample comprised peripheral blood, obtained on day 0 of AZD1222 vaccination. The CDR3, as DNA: TGTGCCACGTCCGGGACACTTAATGAAAAACTGTTTTTT. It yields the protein CATSGTLNEKLFF.